A selection of T cell receptor beta chains follows, all from one sample in a study of blood T cell repertoires in COVID-19. Libraries were prepared by immunoSEQ multiplex PCR; TCRdb keeps only in-frame clonotypes and omits some of them. The data contain approximately 240,000 clones, about four fifths of them singletons. Material for sequencing was peripheral blood. The receptors stem from a man aged 50-59 years with acute or convalescent COVID-19. CDR3s include the opening cysteine and the closing phenylalanine or tryptophan. The order of the fields is J gene, V gene, clone size, D gene, CDR3 length, CDR3 DNA, CDR3 protein. A D gene is named only where the DNA matches it firmly. A row's size may be missing; if present it is once, few, many or a size class.

TRBJ2-2	TRBV10-3	NA	NA	17	TGTGCCATCAAACCCCACGGGATAGGCGGGAACACCGGGGAGCTGTTTTTT	CAIKPHGIGGNTGELFF
TRBJ2-3	TRBV7-6	NA	TRBD2	15	TGTGCCAGCAGGCTTAAAACGGGAGGATCAGATACGCAGTATTTT	CASRLKTGGSDTQYF
TRBJ2-7	TRBV21-1	many	NA	16	TGTGCCAGCAGCAAGCAGCGAGGGGACAGGGCCTACGAGCAGTACTTC	CASSKQRGDRAYEQYF
TRBJ2-5	TRBV5-1	few	TRBD2	16	TGCGCCAGCAGCGGGGGGACTAGCGGGAGTATAGAGACCCAGTACTTC	CASSGGTSGSIETQYF
TRBJ2-2	TRBV3-1/TRBV3-2	NA	NA	14	TGTGCCAGCAGCCTCGGGGGATACACCGGGGAGCTGTTTTTT	CASSLGGYTGELFF
TRBJ1-2	TRBV6-1	NA	NA	15	TGTGCCAGCAGTGAATCGACAGGTGGAAATCGTGGCTACACCTTC	CASSESTGGNRGYTF
TRBJ2-7	TRBV10-2	NA	NA	14	TGCGCCAGCAGCAAACAGCCGCAATCCTACGAGCAGTACTTC	CASSKQPQSYEQYF
TRBJ1-2	TRBV7-9	NA	TRBD1	16	TGTGCCAGCAGCTCACCACGGACAGGGCCAAACTATGGCTACACCTTC	CASSSPRTGPNYGYTF
TRBJ1-6	TRBV2	NA	NA	14	TGTGCCAGCAGTGAACGTTCAGGTTATTCACCCCTCCACTTT	CASSERSGYSPLHF
TRBJ2-7	TRBV3-1/TRBV3-2	NA	NA	12	TGTGCCAGCGGGAGGACCTCCTACGAGCAGTACTTC	CASGRTSYEQYF
TRBJ2-1	TRBV11-3	NA	TRBD2	16	TGTGCCAGCAGCTTAAATGTCGGGAGGGCGAACAATGAGCAGTTCTTC	CASSLNVGRANNEQFF
TRBJ2-7	TRBV13	once	TRBD2	15	TGTGCCAGCAGCGCGGGACTAGCGTACGCCTACGAGCAGTACTTC	CASSAGLAYAYEQYF
TRBJ2-7	TRBV4-1	NA	TRBD1	14	TGCGCCAGCAGCCAAGGGGACAGGGGTTACGAGCAGTACTTC	CASSQGDRGYEQYF
TRBJ1-2	TRBV5-1	NA	NA	15	TGCGCCAGCAGCTTGGCCGGGGGGCGCGGCTATGGCTACACCTTC	CASSLAGGRGYGYTF
TRBJ1-5	TRBV5-5	NA	TRBD1	14	TGTGCCAGCAGCTATGGACAGGGCCAAGGGCCCCAGCATTTT	CASSYGQGQGPQHF
TRBJ1-6	TRBV9	NA	NA	13	TGTGCCAGCAGCGTCCTACAGGGAGAAGCCCTCCACTTT	CASSVLQGEALHF
TRBJ2-7	TRBV28	NA	TRBD1	16	TGTGCCAGCAGTTCAACACCGGGACAGACAATCTACGAGCAGTACTTC	CASSSTPGQTIYEQYF
TRBJ2-1	TRBV7-8	NA	TRBD2	13	TGTGCCAGCAGCATTAGACTAGCCGACAAGCAGTTCTTC	CASSIRLADKQFF
TRBJ1-4	TRBV19	NA	NA	13	TGTGCCAGTAGTCGCAGGGGCGAAGAAAAACTGTTTTTT	CASSRRGEEKLFF
TRBJ2-1	TRBV11-3	NA	TRBD2	17	TGTGCCAGCAGCCCCCACGGGACTAGCGGGGGGGCTGGTGAGCAGTTCTTC	CASSPHGTSGGAGEQFF
TRBJ1-1	TRBV9	NA	NA	13	TGTGCCAGCAGCGTGCACGGGGGGGCTGAAGCTTTCTTT	CASSVHGGAEAFF
TRBJ2-2	TRBV19	NA	NA	14	TGTGCCAGTAGTAGCGGGAAGGACACCGGGGAGCTGTTTTTT	CASSSGKDTGELFF
TRBJ1-1	TRBV7-9	few	TRBD1	14	TGTGCCAGCAGCTCCGGGACAGGGTATAATGAAGCTTTCTTT	CASSSGTGYNEAFF
TRBJ1-1	TRBV11-2	NA	NA	13	TGTGCCAGCAGCTTATACGGGAACACTGAAGCTTTCTTT	CASSLYGNTEAFF
TRBJ2-5	TRBV7-3	NA	NA	13	TGTGCCAGCAGTCCAGGGTCCCAAGAGACCCAGTACTTC	CASSPGSQETQYF
TRBJ2-7	TRBV2	few	NA	14	TGTGCCAGCAGTTACAGGAAAAGCTCCTACGAGCAGTACTTC	CASSYRKSSYEQYF
TRBJ2-7	TRBV4-2	few	TRBD2	18	TGTGCCAGCAGCCAACCCTACGCCGGGACTAGCGGTTCCTACGAGCAGTACTTC	CASSQPYAGTSGSYEQYF
TRBJ1-2	TRBV5-1	NA	NA	14	TGCGCCAGCAGCCGGACCGAAGGGGACTATGGCTACACCTTC	CASSRTEGDYGYTF
TRBJ1-4	TRBV11-2	NA	TRBD1	14	TGTGCCAGCAGCCACGGACAGGGTGATGAAAAACTGTTTTTT	CASSHGQGDEKLFF
TRBJ2-6	TRBV19	few	TRBD1	17	TGTGCCAGTAGCCCGGGACAGGGCGCCTCTGGGGCCAACGTCCTGACTTTC	CASSPGQGASGANVLTF
TRBJ2-7	TRBV7-3	NA	TRBD1	13	TGTGCCAGCAGTAGGGACAGTCTGGGGGAGCAGTACTTC	CASSRDSLGEQYF
TRBJ1-3	TRBV11-3	NA	TRBD1	17	TGTGCCAGCAGCTTTGGGGACAGGGATTTCTCTGGAAACACCATATATTTT	CASSFGDRDFSGNTIYF
TRBJ1-3	TRBV20-1	NA	NA	14	TGCAGTGCTAGTTGGGGGGGCTCTGGAAACACCATATATTTT	CSASWGGSGNTIYF
TRBJ1-3	TRBV7-6	NA	TRBD1	15	TGTGCCAGCAGCTCACTCAGGGGGCCCGGAAACACCATATATTTT	CASSSLRGPGNTIYF
TRBJ1-2	TRBV28	NA	NA	12	TGTGCCAGCAGTTTTTCGAACTATGGCTACACCTTC	CASSFSNYGYTF
TRBJ2-5	TRBV30	few	NA	14	TGTGCCTGGGAGCCTACAGCAACCCAAGAGACCCAGTACTTC	CAWEPTATQETQYF
TRBJ1-5	TRBV30	once	NA	13	TGTGCCTGGGATACAGGGCCCAATCAGCCCCAGCATTTT	CAWDTGPNQPQHF
TRBJ1-2	TRBV5-1	NA	NA	14	TGCGCCAGCAGCGCCCGGGGGGGAAACTATGGCTACACCTTC	CASSARGGNYGYTF
TRBJ1-6	TRBV7-9	NA	TRBD1	16	TGTGCCAGCAGCCCATATCGGGGACAGGGTAATTCACCCCTCCACTTT	CASSPYRGQGNSPLHF
TRBJ2-2	TRBV5-1	NA	TRBD1	17	TGCGCCAGCACCTCGACAGGGGGCCAGTCTACCACCGGGGAGCTGTTTTTT	CASTSTGGQSTTGELFF
TRBJ2-2	TRBV24-1	NA	NA	14	TGTGCCACCAGTGAAACAGGGAACACCGGGGAGCTGTTTTTT	CATSETGNTGELFF
TRBJ1-5	TRBV7-2	NA	NA	14	TGTGCCAGCAGCTTCGGCGGGCGTAATCAGCCCCAGCATTTT	CASSFGGRNQPQHF
TRBJ2-1	TRBV7-6	NA	TRBD2	18	TGTGCCAGCAGCTTAGCCCCACTTTCTAGCGGGGGGGCTTATGAGCAGTTCTTC	CASSLAPLSSGGAYEQFF
TRBJ2-1	TRBV10-1	few	TRBD2	13	TGCGCCAGCAGTGAGCGGGGGGGGTTGATTCGGTTCTTC	CASSERGGLIRFF
TRBJ1-2	TRBV5-1	NA	TRBD1	15	TGCGCCAGCAGCCAGGGACAGAGGATCAACTATGGCTACACCTTC	CASSQGQRINYGYTF
TRBJ1-1	TRBV10-3	few	NA	13	TGTGCCATCAGCAAGACAGGAGACACTGAAGCTTTCTTT	CAISKTGDTEAFF
TRBJ1-2	TRBV15	NA	NA	17	TGTGCCACCAGCAGAGATCTCCAAGAGGGCCGAAACGGTGGCTACACCTTC	CATSRDLQEGRNGGYTF
TRBJ1-5	TRBV28	NA	NA	15	TGTGCCAGCAGTTTCCTGACAGATAGCAATCAGCCCCAGCATTTT	CASSFLTDSNQPQHF
TRBJ1-1	TRBV27	NA	NA	14	TGTGCCAGCAGTTTATGGGCAGTAAGCACTGAAGCTTTCTTT	CASSLWAVSTEAFF
TRBJ1-2	TRBV6-1	NA	TRBD1	15	TGTGCCAGCAGTGAAGGCACCGGGACAGGATATGGCTACACCTTC	CASSEGTGTGYGYTF
TRBJ1-2	TRBV7-9	NA	NA	11	TGTGCCAGCAGCTTAGGCAGGGGCTACACCTTC	CASSLGRGYTF
TRBJ2-3	TRBV7-9	NA	TRBD2	15	TGTGCCAGCAGCTTGTCGGGGGGAAGCACAGATACGCAGTATTTT	CASSLSGGSTDTQYF
TRBJ2-1	TRBV5-1	NA	TRBD2	22	TGCGCCAGCGGGTCGCGGGGGCCCGGGACTAGCGGGAGCGGGGGCAATGAAAATGAGCAGTTCTTC	CASGSRGPGTSGSGGNENEQFF
TRBJ2-1	TRBV9	NA	TRBD2	15	TGTGCCAGCAGCGTAGTCGGGACTAGCGGGTATGAGCAGTTCTTC	CASSVVGTSGYEQFF